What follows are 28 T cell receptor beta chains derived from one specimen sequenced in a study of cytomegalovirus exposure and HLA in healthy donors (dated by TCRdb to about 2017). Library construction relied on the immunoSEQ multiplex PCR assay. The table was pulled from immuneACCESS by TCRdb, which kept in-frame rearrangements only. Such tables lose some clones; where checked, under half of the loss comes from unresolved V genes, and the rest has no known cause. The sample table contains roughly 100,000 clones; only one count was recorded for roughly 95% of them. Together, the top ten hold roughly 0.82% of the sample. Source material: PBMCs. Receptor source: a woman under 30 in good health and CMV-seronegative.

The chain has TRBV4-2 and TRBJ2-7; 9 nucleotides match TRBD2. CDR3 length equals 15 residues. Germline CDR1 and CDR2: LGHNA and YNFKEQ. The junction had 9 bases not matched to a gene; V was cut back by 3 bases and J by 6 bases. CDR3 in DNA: TGTGCCAGCAGCCATGGGTTGGGTAGCGGGGGCGAGCAGTACTTC. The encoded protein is CASSHGLGSGGEQYF.

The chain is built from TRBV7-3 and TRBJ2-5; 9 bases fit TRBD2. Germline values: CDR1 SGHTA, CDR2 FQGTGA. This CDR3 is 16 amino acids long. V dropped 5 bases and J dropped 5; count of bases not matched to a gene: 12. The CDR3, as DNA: TGTGCCAGCAGCCAGGGAGCGGGGGGCGCCGGGGAGACCCAGTACTTC. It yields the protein CASSQGAGGAGETQYF.

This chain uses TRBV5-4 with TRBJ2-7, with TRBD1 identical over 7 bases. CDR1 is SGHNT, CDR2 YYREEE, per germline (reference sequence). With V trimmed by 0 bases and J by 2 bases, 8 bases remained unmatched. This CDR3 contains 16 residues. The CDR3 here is CASSLGPDRAAYEQYF. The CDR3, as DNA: TGTGCCAGCAGCTTGGGCCCAGACAGGGCGGCCTACGAGCAGTACTTC.

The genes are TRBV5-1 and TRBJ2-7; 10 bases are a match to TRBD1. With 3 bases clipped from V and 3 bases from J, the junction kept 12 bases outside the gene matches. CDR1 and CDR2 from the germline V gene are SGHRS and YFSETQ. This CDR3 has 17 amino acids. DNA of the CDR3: TGCGCCAGCAGCTGGGGACCTAGGACAGGGGGAGTCTACGAGCAGTACTTC. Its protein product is CASSWGPRTGGVYEQYF.

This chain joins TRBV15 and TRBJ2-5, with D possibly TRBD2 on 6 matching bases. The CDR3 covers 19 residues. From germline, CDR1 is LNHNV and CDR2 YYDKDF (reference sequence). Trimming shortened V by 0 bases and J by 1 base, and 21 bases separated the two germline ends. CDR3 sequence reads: CATSRDLAFGGKSQETQYF. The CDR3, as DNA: TGTGCCACCAGCAGAGATCTAGCCTTTGGGGGGAAGAGCCAAGAGACCCAGTACTTC.

CDR3: CASSFAGGPGEQFF. The CDR3 nucleotides are TGTGCCAGCAGTTTTGCGGGAGGGCCCGGGGAGCAGTTCTTC. The V gene is TRBV25-1, the J gene TRBJ2-1; 9 positions agree with TRBD2. Germline CDR1 MGHDK, CDR2 SYGVNS. The length of the CDR3 is 14 residues. J gave up 10 bases and V 5 bases, and 9 bases lay outside the gene matches.

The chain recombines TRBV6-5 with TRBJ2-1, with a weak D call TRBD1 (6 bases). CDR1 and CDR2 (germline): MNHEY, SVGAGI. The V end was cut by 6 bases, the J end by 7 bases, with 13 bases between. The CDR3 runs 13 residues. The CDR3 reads CASREGVLNEQFF. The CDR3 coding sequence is TGTGCCAGCAGAGAGGGGGTTCTGAATGAGCAGTTCTTC.

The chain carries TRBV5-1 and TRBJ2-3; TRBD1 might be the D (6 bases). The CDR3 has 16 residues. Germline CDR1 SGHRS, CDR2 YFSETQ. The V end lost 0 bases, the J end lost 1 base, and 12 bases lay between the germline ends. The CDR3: CASSLGMGAGTDTQYF. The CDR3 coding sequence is TGCGCCAGCAGCTTGGGTATGGGGGCTGGCACAGATACGCAGTATTTT.

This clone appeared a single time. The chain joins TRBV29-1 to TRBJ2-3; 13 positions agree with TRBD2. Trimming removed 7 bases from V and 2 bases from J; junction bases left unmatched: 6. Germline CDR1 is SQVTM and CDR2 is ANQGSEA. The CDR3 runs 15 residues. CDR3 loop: CSALGLAGNTDTQYF. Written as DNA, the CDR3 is TGCAGCGCCCTGGGACTAGCGGGGAACACAGATACGCAGTATTTT.

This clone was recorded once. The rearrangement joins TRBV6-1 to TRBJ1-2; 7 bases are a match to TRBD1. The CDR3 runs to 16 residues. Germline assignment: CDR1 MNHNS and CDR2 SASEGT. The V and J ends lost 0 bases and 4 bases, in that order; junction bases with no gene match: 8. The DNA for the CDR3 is TGTGCCAGCAGTGAAGCGATAGCAGGGGGAGCCTATGGCTACACCTTC. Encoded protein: CASSEAIAGGAYGYTF.

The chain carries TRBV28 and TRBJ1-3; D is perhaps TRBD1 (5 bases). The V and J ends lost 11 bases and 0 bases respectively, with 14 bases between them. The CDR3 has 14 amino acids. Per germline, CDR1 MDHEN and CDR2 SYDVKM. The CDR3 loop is CAALTGFSGNTIYF. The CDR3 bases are TGTGCCGCCTTAACAGGTTTCTCTGGAAACACCATATATTTT.

The CDR3 bases are TGTGCCAGCAGTTACTTTACCCCGACAGGGAACTATGGCTACACCTTC. This translates into CASSYFTPTGNYGYTF. The chain couples TRBV6-6 to TRBJ1-2; 7 bases map to TRBD1. J was trimmed by 2 bases and V by 1 base; bases with no gene match: 7. The CDR3 runs to 16 residues. Germline V gives CDR1 MNHNY, CDR2 SVGAGI (reference sequence).

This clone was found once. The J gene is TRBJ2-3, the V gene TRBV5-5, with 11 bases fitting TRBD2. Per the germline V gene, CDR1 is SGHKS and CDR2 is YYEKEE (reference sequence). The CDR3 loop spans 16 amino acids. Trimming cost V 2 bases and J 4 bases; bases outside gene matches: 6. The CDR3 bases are TGTGCCAGCAGCTTAAGACTAGCGGGATTTCCAGATACGCAGTATTTT. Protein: CASSLRLAGFPDTQYF.

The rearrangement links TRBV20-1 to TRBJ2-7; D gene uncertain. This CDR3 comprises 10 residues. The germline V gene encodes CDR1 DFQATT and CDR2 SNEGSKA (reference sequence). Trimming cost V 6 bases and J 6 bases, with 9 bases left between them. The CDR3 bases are TGCAGTGCAAGATTCGGCGAGCAGTACTTC. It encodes CSARFGEQYF.

CDR3 coding DNA: TGTGCCAGCAGTGGGTGGGGCCGCACAGATACGCAGTATTTT. Translating it yields CASSGWGRTDTQYF. The chain couples TRBV6-1 to TRBJ2-3; D may be TRBD1 (5 bases). V was clipped by 4 bases and J by 1 base, with 9 bases between them. Per the germline V gene, CDR1 is MNHNS and CDR2 is SASEGT. CDR3 size: 14 residues.

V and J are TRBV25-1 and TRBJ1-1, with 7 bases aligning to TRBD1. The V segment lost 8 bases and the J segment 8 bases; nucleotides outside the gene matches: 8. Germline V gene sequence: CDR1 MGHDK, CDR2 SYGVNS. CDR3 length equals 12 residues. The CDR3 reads CASAGQVAEAFF. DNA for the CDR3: TGTGCCAGCGCTGGACAGGTTGCCGAAGCTTTCTTT. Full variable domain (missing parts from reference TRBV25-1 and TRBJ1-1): EADIYQTPRYLVIGTGKKITLECSQTMGHDKMYWYQQDPGMELHLIHYSYGVNSTEKGDLSSESTVSRIRTEHFPLTLESARPSHTSQYLCASAGQVAEAFFGQGTRLTVV.

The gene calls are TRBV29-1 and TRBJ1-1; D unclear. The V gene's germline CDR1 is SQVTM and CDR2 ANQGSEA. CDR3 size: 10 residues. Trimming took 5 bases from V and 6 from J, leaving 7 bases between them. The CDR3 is CSVLDSEAFF. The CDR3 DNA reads TGCAGCGTTTTGGACTCTGAAGCTTTCTTT.

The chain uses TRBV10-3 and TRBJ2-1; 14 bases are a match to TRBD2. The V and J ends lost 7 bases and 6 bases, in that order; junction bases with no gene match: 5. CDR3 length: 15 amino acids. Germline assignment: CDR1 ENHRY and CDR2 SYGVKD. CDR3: CAINQGLAGVNEQFF. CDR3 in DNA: TGTGCCATCAATCAGGGACTAGCGGGGGTCAATGAGCAGTTCTTC.

CDR3 sequence reads: CASSLPGTSPPYNSPLHF. The CDR3 DNA reads as TGTGCCAGCTCTCTTCCGGGAACCTCTCCTCCCTATAATTCACCCCTCCACTTT. This rearrangement joins TRBV18 to TRBJ1-6; D remains unclear. The germline V gene encodes CDR1 KGHSH and CDR2 LQKENI. V was shortened by 6 bases and J by 2 bases, with 20 bases between the two germline ends. This CDR3 region has 18 residues.

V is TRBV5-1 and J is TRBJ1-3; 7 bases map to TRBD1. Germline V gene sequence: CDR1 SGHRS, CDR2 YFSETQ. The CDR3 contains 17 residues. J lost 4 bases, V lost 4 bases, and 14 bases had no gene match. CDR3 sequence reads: CASSPTRQGDSGNTIYF. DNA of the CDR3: TGCGCCAGCAGCCCTACTCGACAGGGAGATTCGGGAAACACCATATATTTT.

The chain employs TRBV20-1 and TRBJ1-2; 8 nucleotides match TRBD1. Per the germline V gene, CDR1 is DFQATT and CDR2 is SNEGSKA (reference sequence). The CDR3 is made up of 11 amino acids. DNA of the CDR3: TGCAGACTGACAGGGGACGATGGCTACACCTTC. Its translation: CRLTGDDGYTF.

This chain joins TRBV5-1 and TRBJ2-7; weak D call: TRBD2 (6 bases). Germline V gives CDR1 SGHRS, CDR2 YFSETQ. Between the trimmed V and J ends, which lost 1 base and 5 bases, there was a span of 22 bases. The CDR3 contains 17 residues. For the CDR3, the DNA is TGCGCCAGCAGCTTGAGCGGAGGCGGGACGGTGCTAGACGAGCAGTACTTC. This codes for CASSLSGGGTVLDEQYF.

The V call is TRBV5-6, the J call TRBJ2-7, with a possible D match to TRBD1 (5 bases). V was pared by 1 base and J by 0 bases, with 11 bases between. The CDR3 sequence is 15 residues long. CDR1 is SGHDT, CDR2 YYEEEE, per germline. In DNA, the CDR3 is TGTGCCAGCAGCTTGACAGGTAGAAGCTCCTACGAGCAGTACTTC. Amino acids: CASSLTGRSSYEQYF. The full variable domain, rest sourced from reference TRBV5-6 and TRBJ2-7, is DAGVTQSPTHLIKTRGQQVTLRCSPKSGHDTVSWYQQALGQGPQFIFQYYEEEERQRGNFPDRFSGHQFPNYSSELNVNALLLGDSALYLCASSLTGRSSYEQYFGPGTRLTVT.

Here the CDR3 DNA reads TGCGCCAGCAGCCAAGGGACAGTGGGTAATCAGCCCCAGCATTTT. As protein: CASSQGTVGNQPQHF. The rearrangement joins TRBV4-1 to TRBJ1-5; TRBD1 might be the D (6 bases). This CDR3 has 15 residues. Germline V gene data show CDR1 as MGHRA and CDR2 as YSYEKL. Between the trimmed V and J ends, which lost 1 base and 4 bases, there was a span of 11 bases.

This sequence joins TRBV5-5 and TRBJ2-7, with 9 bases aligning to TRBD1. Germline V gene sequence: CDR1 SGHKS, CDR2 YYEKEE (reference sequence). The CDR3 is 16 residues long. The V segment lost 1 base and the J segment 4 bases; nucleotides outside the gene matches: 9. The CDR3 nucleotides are TGTGCCAGCAGCTTGTATTTTACAGGGGGCAAGTACGAGCAGTACTTC. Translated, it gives CASSLYFTGGKYEQYF.

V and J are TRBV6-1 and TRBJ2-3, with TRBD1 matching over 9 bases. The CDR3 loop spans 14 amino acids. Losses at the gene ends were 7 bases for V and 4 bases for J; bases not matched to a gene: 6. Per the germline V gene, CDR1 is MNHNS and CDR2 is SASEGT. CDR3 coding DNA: TGTGCCAGCACAGGGACAGGGTCATCAGATACGCAGTATTTT. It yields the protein CASTGTGSSDTQYF.

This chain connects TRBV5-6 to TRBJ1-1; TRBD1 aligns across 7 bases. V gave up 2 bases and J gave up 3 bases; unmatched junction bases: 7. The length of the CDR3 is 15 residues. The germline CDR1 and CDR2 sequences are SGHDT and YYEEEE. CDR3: CASSFLTGKDTEAFF. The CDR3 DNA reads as TGTGCCAGCAGCTTTTTGACAGGGAAGGACACTGAAGCTTTCTTT. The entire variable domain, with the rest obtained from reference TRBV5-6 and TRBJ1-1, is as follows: DAGVTQSPTHLIKTRGQQVTLRCSPKSGHDTVSWYQQALGQGPQFIFQYYEEEERQRGNFPDRFSGHQFPNYSSELNVNALLLGDSALYLCASSFLTGKDTEAFFGQGTRLTVV.

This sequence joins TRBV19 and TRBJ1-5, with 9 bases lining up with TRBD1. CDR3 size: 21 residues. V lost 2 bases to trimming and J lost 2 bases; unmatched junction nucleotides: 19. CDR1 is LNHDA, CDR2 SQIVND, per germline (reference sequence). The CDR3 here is CASSISDYLFVDRGGNQPQHF. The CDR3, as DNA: TGTGCCAGTAGTATAAGTGACTACCTTTTTGTGGACAGGGGTGGCAATCAGCCCCAGCATTTT.